This TCR beta chain comes out of a study of blood T cell repertoires in COVID-19. Study information: Researchers got acute and convalescent COVID-19 samples from the United States, Italy and Spain.

One Seattle source followed patients from active infection through their disease course. Sequencing was performed with immunoSEQ multiplex PCR; in TCRdb, only in-frame clones are kept and a portion is missing. The sample yields some 180,000 clones, under 95% seen once. Germline assignment: CDR1 SGHTA and CDR2 FQGNSA. The germline V and J ends were trimmed by 6 bases and 1 base, with 12 bases remaining between them. This CDR3 contains 14 residues. The sample comprised peripheral blood. The TCR comes from a man aged 18 to 29 with COVID-19, enrolled during active disease. This rearrangement joins TRBV7-2 to TRBJ1-2; D is possibly TRBD1 (5 bases). CDR3 coding DNA: TGTGCCAGCAGAGCCGGGGGGAGTAACTATGGCTACACCTTC. Translated: CASRAGGSNYGYTF.